These 22 T cell receptor beta chains were all obtained from the same sample, sequenced in a study of blood T cell repertoires in COVID-19. Produced via immunoSEQ multiplex PCR; TCRdb's table is partial and in-frame only. The table shows 180,000 or so clones, with roughly 86% occurring only once. The specimen sequenced was peripheral blood. The receptors here all came from a man younger than 30 with acute or convalescent COVID-19.

DNA for the CDR3: TGTGCCAGCAGCCACAGCGGGGGTGCAGAGACCCAGTACTTC. Residues: CASSHSGGAETQYF. V is TRBV5-4 and J is TRBJ2-5; 8 bases line up with TRBD2. Per germline, CDR1 SGHNT and CDR2 YYREEE (reference sequence). J was trimmed by 4 bases and V by 4 bases; bases with no gene match: 6. The CDR3 extends over 14 amino acids.

This sequence joins TRBV12-3 or TRBV12-4 and TRBJ2-7; the D gene is possibly TRBD1 (5 bases). Between the trimmed V and J ends, which lost 6 bases and 5 bases, there was a span of 14 bases. The CDR3 spans 13 residues. CDR3 in DNA: TGTGCCAGCAGATCCCCAGGGAACCACGAGCAGTACTTC. It codes for CASRSPGNHEQYF.

This sequence joins TRBV2 and TRBJ2-1; D possibly corresponds to TRBD2 (7 bases). The CDR3 consists of 16 residues. Between the trimmed V and J ends, which lost 8 bases and 0 bases, there was a span of 17 bases. In germline, CDR1 is SNHLY, CDR2 FYNNEI. The CDR3 coding sequence is TGTGCCAGCCCGGGGAGCGGGACAATCTCCTACAATGAGCAGTTCTTC. The encoded protein is CASPGSGTISYNEQFF.

This rearrangement joins TRBV6-5 to TRBJ1-2; 7 nucleotides align to TRBD1. CDR1 is MNHEY, CDR2 SVGAGI, per germline. V gave up 5 bases and J gave up 10 bases; unmatched junction bases: 10. The CDR3 totals 13 residues. The CDR3 coding sequence is TGTGCCAGCAGTCAGACGGGACAGTCTTTCTACACCTTC. This codes for CASSQTGQSFYTF.

J is TRBJ2-1 and V is TRBV7-9; 8 bases are a match to TRBD2. CDR3 length: 16 amino acids. Germline assignment: CDR1 SEHNR and CDR2 FQNEAQ (reference sequence). J lost 5 bases, V lost 5 bases, and 11 bases had no gene match. The CDR3 region has the DNA TGTGCCAGCAGCCGACCTGGTAGCGGGGTTAACAATGAGCAGTTCTTC. Translation: CASSRPGSGVNNEQFF.

This chain connects TRBV12-3 or TRBV12-4 to TRBJ1-6, with 7 nucleotides matching TRBD1. Trimming removed 3 bases from V and 14 bases from J; junction bases left unmatched: 7. The CDR3 totals 13 residues. The CDR3 loop reads CASSLIDRATLHF. CDR3 bases: TGTGCCAGCAGTTTGATTGACAGGGCTACCCTCCACTTT.

The genes are TRBV19 and TRBJ2-7; D is unresolved. The V end was cut by 1 base, the J end by 2 bases, with 12 bases between. The CDR3 runs to 15 residues. Germline V gene sequence: CDR1 LNHDA, CDR2 SQIVND (reference sequence). CDR3 DNA: TGTGCCAGTAGTATAGGGAGCAGTGTTACCTACGAGCAGTACTTC. It encodes CASSIGSSVTYEQYF.

The rearrangement joins TRBV7-9 to TRBJ1-3, with D possibly TRBD1 on 5 matching bases. V lost 1 base, J lost 8 bases, and 15 bases lay in between. CDR1 and CDR2 (germline): SEHNR, FQNEAQ (reference sequence). This CDR3 contains 15 residues. In nucleotides, the CDR3 is TGTGCCAGCAGCTTAGTCGGACAATCGCTTGACACCATATATTTT. Translation: CASSLVGQSLDTIYF.

The J gene is TRBJ2-1, the V gene TRBV30; D might be TRBD2 (6 bases). In germline, CDR1 is GTSNPN, CDR2 SVGIG (reference sequence). The CDR3 loop spans 12 amino acids. The V end was cut by 4 bases, the J end by 9 bases, with 13 bases between. The chain's CDR3 is CAWTRGSGEQFF. CDR3 sequence (DNA): TGTGCCTGGACGCGGGGCTCGGGTGAGCAGTTCTTC.

The J gene is TRBJ1-6, the V gene TRBV7-9; 9 positions agree with TRBD1. Germline CDR1 and CDR2: SEHNR and FQNEAQ (reference sequence). After removal of 5 bases from V and 8 bases from J, the junction contained 10 bases not matched to a gene. This CDR3 is 16 amino acids long. This CDR3 is CASSPDRDRVYSPLHF. The DNA for the CDR3 is TGTGCCAGCAGCCCCGACCGGGACAGGGTTTATTCACCCCTCCACTTT.

Here the CDR3 reads CASSPRGTGFYGYTF. CDR3 DNA sequence: TGTGCCAGCAGTCCCCGAGGGACAGGGTTCTATGGCTACACCTTC. This chain connects TRBV28 to TRBJ1-2, with TRBD1 identical over 9 bases. CDR3 length: 15 amino acids. V dropped 5 bases and J dropped 4; count of bases not matched to a gene: 8. Germline V lookup: CDR1 MDHEN, CDR2 SYDVKM.

This chain connects TRBV5-1 to TRBJ1-1, with 9 bases lining up with TRBD1. Trimming at V came to 5 bases and at J to 5 bases, leaving 7 bases not matched to a gene. CDR1 SGHRS and CDR2 YFSETQ come from the germline V gene. The CDR3 has 14 residues. As DNA, the CDR3 is TGCGCCAGCAGGGACAGGGGCGGGAGGACTGAAGCTTTCTTT. Its translation: CASRDRGGRTEAFF.

The chain links TRBV6-5 to TRBJ2-7; TRBD2 is a possible D gene (6 bases). V was clipped by 2 bases and J by 10 bases, with 24 bases between them. Germline V CDR1 and CDR2: MNHEY, SVGAGI. The CDR3 consists of 16 residues. CDR3 sequence reads: CASSYSTGTANIRQYF. DNA of the CDR3: TGTGCCAGCAGTTACAGTACCGGGACTGCCAACATTAGACAGTACTTC.

The chain couples TRBV15 to TRBJ2-2; 10 bases match TRBD2. The CDR3 runs 16 residues. In germline, CDR1 is LNHNV, CDR2 YYDKDF (reference sequence). Germline trimming cut 1 base from V and 7 bases from J; bases unmatched to any gene: 6. The CDR3 spells CATSRGAGGPGGELFF. DNA for the CDR3: TGTGCCACCAGCAGAGGAGCGGGGGGGCCTGGCGGGGAGCTGTTTTTT.

The chain combines TRBV6-5 with TRBJ2-5; TRBD2 agrees at 10 bases. The J segment lost 4 bases and the V segment lost 5 bases, leaving 7 bases of the junction unmatched. CDR3 length: 15 residues. Germline values: CDR1 MNHEY, CDR2 SVGAGI. This CDR3 reads CASSINGLAAETQYF. The CDR3 bases are TGTGCCAGCAGTATAAACGGACTAGCGGCAGAGACCCAGTACTTC.

The chain employs TRBV9 and TRBJ2-7; TRBD1 agrees at 8 bases. This CDR3 is 14 amino acids long. The V and J ends lost 3 bases and 2 bases, in that order; junction bases with no gene match: 4. Germline CDR1 reads SGDLS; CDR2 reads YYNGEE. The CDR3 sequence: CASSAEGQAYEQYF. For the CDR3, the DNA is TGTGCCAGCAGCGCCGAGGGACAGGCCTACGAGCAGTACTTC.

This clone was seen a handful of times. The CDR3 DNA reads as TGTGCCAGTAGTTCTGGACAGGGAGGTAGCAATCAGCCCCAGCATTTT. The encoded protein is CASSSGQGGSNQPQHF. The chain joins TRBV19 to TRBJ1-5; 8 bases fit TRBD1. The germline gives CDR1 LNHDA, CDR2 SQIVND (reference sequence). The CDR3 spans 16 residues. V was pared by 5 bases and J by 0 bases, with 6 bases of the junction left unmatched.

This clone was seen only a few times. The rearrangement uses TRBV19 and TRBJ1-2; D is possibly TRBD1 (5 bases). CDR3 length equals 13 residues. The V end lost 10 bases, the J end lost 3 bases, and 15 bases lay between the germline ends. Looked up from germline, CDR1 is LNHDA and CDR2 is SQIVND (reference sequence). CDR3 region: CATKGRVDYGYTF. The CDR3, as DNA: TGTGCCACCAAAGGCAGGGTAGACTATGGCTACACCTTC.

The chain couples TRBV3-1 (or the pseudogene TRBV3-2) to TRBJ2-2; a possible D gene is TRBD1 (5 bases). CDR1 is LGHDT and CDR2 is YNNKEL in the germline V gene (reference sequence). CDR3 size: 15 residues. With 6 bases removed from V and 6 bases from J, the gap between germline ends came to 17 bases. The CDR3, as DNA: TGTGCCAGCAGTAGGGCCCTCCAGGGTGCCGGGGAGCTGTTTTTT. The encoded protein is CASSRALQGAGELFF.

This clone has just one count. CDR3 coding DNA: TGCGCCAGCAGCTCCGGACTAGACGGCACGCAGTATTTT. This translates into CASSSGLDGTQYF. The chain recombines TRBV5-1 with TRBJ2-3; 7 bases are a match to TRBD2. Looked up from germline, CDR1 is SGHRS and CDR2 is YFSETQ. This CDR3 has 13 amino acids. V trimming: 3 bases; J trimming: 9 bases; junction bases outside the gene matches: 7.

The V and J genes are TRBV7-3 and TRBJ1-2; 7 positions agree with TRBD1. Germline lookup yields CDR1 SGHTA and CDR2 FQGTGA. This CDR3 comprises 13 residues. The V gene end was trimmed by 5 bases and the J gene end by 5 bases; junction bases not matched to a gene: 5. The CDR3 is CASSPGQAYGYTF. CDR3 coding DNA: TGTGCCAGCAGCCCTGGACAGGCATATGGCTACACCTTC.

For the CDR3, the DNA is TGTGCCAGCAGCCAAGATTGGGCTAGCGGGGGGCTCGGGGATACGCAGTATTTT. It yields the protein CASSQDWASGGLGDTQYF. The chain couples TRBV4-2 to TRBJ2-3; TRBD2 matches at 11 bases. This CDR3 has 18 amino acids. V lost 0 bases to trimming and J lost 6 bases; unmatched junction nucleotides: 11. Per germline, CDR1 LGHNA and CDR2 YNFKEQ.